Sequencing of this T cell receptor beta chain was carried out in a study of T cell repertoires in cytomegalovirus infection. Germline V gene data show CDR1 as LNHDA and CDR2 as SQIVND (reference sequence). Trimming took 1 base from V and 9 from J; bases not matched to a gene: 3. The CDR3 covers 13 residues. TCRdb used MiXCR to reprocess the reads, holding one entry per CDR3 protein. The repertoire includes about 460,000 distinct CDR3 sequences, about 10% of them detected once, and roughly a tenth sits in the top ten. V and J are TRBV19 and TRBJ2-1, with TRBD1 matching over 7 bases. Material for sequencing was PBMCs. The clonotype was recovered from a human donor in good health (CMV status not recorded). Some clones in this sample may be carry-over from other donors' samples. The CDR3 DNA is TGTGCCAGTAGTATAGCAACAGGGGCTGAGCAGTTCTTC. Translation gives CASSIATGAEQFF.